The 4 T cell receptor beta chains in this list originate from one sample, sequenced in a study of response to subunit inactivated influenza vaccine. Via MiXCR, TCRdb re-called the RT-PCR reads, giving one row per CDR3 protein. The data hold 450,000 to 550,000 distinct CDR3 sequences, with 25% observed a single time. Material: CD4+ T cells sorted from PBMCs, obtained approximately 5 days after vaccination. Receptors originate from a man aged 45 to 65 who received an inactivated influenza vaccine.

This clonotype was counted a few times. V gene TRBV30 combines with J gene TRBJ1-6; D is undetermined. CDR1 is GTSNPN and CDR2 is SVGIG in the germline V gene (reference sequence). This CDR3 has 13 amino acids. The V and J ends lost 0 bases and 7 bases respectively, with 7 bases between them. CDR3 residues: CAWSVQGNSPLHF. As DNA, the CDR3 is TGTGCCTGGAGTGTACAAGGGAATTCACCCCTCCACTTT.

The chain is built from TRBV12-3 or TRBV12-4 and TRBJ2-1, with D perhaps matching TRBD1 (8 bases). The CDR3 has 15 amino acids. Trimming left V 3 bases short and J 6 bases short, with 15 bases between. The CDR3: CASSFIQGGGNEQFF. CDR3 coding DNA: TGTGCCAGCAGTTTCATACAGGGGGGGGGCAATGAGCAGTTCTTC.

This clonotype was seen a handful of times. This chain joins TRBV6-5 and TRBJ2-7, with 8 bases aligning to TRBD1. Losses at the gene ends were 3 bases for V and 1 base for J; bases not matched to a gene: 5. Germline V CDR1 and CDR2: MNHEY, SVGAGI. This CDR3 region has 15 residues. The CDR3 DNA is TGTGCCAGCAGTTATAACACAGGGGGGTCCTACGAGCAGTACTTC. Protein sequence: CASSYNTGGSYEQYF.

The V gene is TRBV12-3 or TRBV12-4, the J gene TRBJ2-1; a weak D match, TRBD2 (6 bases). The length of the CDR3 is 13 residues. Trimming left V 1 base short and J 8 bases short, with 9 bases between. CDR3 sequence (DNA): TGTGCCAGCAGTTTAGGTAGCGGATATGAGCAGTTCTTC. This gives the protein CASSLGSGYEQFF.